These T cell receptor beta chains were read from a single sample in a study of Graves' ophthalmopathy and Graves' hyperthyroidism. Each CDR3 protein gets one entry after TCRdb re-called the multiplex PCR reads with MiXCR. The sample consists of about 740,000 distinct CDR3 sequences, around 40% of them appearing once. Sample: peripheral blood. The receptors come from an adult man with Graves' ophthalmopathy. Both conserved end residues are part of each CDR3. D genes are given only for firm matches. Clone size appears in some rows only: once, few, many, or a class for an expanded clone.

V gene	clone size	J gene	D gene	CDR3 protein	CDR3 DNA
TRBV10-3	once	TRBJ2-5	-	CASSSLMGQETQYF	TGTGCCAGCAGTTCCCTCATGGGGCAGGAGACCCAGTACTTC
TRBV7-8	few	TRBJ2-2	-	CASSLVPAGNTGELFF	TGTGCCAGCAGCTTAGTTCCAGCGGGGAACACCGGGGAGCTGTTTTTT
TRBV25-1	-	TRBJ1-2	-	CASSDLRTDYGYTF	TGTGCCAGCAGTGACTTGAGGACAGATTATGGCTACACCTTC
TRBV7-2	-	TRBJ1-2	TRBD1	CASSAGQGSGNTF	TGTGCCAGCAGCGCGGGACAGGGATCTGGAAACACCTTC
TRBV25-1	-	TRBJ2-5	-	CASSRRAGQETQYF	TGTGCCAGCTCACGACGGGCCGGCCAAGAGACCCAGTACTTC
TRBV7-8	many	TRBJ2-7	TRBD2	CASREERGGRYEQYF	TGTGCCAGCAGAGAGGAGCGGGGGGGCCGTTACGAGCAGTACTTC
TRBV10-2	-	TRBJ2-5	-	CASSSSGVLETQYF	TGTGCCAGCAGCTCGTCGGGGGTCTTGGAGACCCAGTACTTC
TRBV11-2	-	TRBJ1-1	-	CASSPEWGDRSEAFF	TGTGCCAGCAGCCCCGAGTGGGGGGACCGGTCTGAAGCTTTCTTT
TRBV7-2	many	TRBJ2-7	TRBD1	CASSVSGTGDYEQYF	TGTGCCAGCAGCGTCTCCGGGACAGGGGACTACGAGCAGTACTTC
TRBV20-1	-	TRBJ1-5	-	CSGARAASNQPQHF	TGCAGTGGAGCCCGGGCGGCGAGCAATCAGCCCCAGCATTTT
TRBV11-2	once	TRBJ2-7	-	CASSYFLENSYGQYF	TGTGCCAGCAGTTACTTTTTAGAGAACTCCTACGGGCAGTACTTC
TRBV20-1	-	TRBJ1-1	-	CSALPAVNTEAFF	TGCAGTGCCCTTCCGGCCGTCAACACTGAAGCTTTCTTT
TRBV10-3	many	TRBJ2-5	-	CAIGWTDRETQYF	TGTGCCATCGGGTGGACAGACCGCGAGACCCAGTACTTC
TRBV25-1	many	TRBJ1-2	-	CASSEWEGVGYGYTF	TGTGCCAGCAGTGAATGGGAGGGCGTAGGCTATGGCTACACCTTC
TRBV12-3/TRBV12-4	-	TRBJ1-4	-	CASRAGTTNEKLFF	TGTGCCAGCAGGGCAGGGACGACTAATGAAAAACTGTTTTTT
TRBV10-3	many	TRBJ2-7	-	CAIRGQGSYEQYF	TGTGCCATCCGTGGGCAGGGCTCCTACGAGCAGTACTTC
TRBV6-1	-	TRBJ2-5	TRBD1	CASSVNRDRGETQYF	TGTGCCAGCAGTGTGAACCGGGACAGGGGCGAGACCCAGTACTTC
TRBV19	many	TRBJ2-5	TRBD2	CASRRTSGVIQETQYF	TGTGCCAGTAGGCGGACTAGCGGGGTAATCCAAGAGACCCAGTACTTC